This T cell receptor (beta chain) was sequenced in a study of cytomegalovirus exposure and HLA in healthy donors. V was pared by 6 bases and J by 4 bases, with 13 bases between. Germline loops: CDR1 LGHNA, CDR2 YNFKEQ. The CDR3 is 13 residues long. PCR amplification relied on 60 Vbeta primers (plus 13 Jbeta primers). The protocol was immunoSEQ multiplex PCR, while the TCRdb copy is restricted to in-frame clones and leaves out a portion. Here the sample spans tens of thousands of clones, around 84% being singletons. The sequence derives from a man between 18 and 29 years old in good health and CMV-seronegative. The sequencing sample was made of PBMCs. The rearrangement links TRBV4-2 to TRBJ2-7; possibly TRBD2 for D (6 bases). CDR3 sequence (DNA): TGTGCCAGCAGTTCTCTTAGCGGATACGAGCAGTACTTC. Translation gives CASSSLSGYEQYF.